This paragraph reports one T cell receptor beta chain. These data are taken from a study of T cell changes during pregnancy in multiple sclerosis. Method: immunoSEQ multiplex PCR; TCRdb's copy keeps in-frame clones and lacks some. The sample contains about 57,000 clones, about 90% of which appear only once. With 0 bases clipped from V and 3 bases from J, the junction kept 4 bases outside the gene matches. Germline V CDR1 and CDR2: SGHRS, YFSETQ. CDR3 length: 17 residues. The rearrangement joins TRBV5-1 to TRBJ2-3; 13 bases match TRBD2. The receptor comes from a female donor with multiple sclerosis, enrolled in a pregnancy study. The material was CD4+ T cells from peripheral blood mononuclear cells, obtained in the second trimester of pregnancy. In DNA form, the CDR3 reads TGCGCCAGCAGCTTGGCACGGACTAGCGGGAGTACAGATACGCAGTATTTT. Translated, it gives CASSLARTSGSTDTQYF.